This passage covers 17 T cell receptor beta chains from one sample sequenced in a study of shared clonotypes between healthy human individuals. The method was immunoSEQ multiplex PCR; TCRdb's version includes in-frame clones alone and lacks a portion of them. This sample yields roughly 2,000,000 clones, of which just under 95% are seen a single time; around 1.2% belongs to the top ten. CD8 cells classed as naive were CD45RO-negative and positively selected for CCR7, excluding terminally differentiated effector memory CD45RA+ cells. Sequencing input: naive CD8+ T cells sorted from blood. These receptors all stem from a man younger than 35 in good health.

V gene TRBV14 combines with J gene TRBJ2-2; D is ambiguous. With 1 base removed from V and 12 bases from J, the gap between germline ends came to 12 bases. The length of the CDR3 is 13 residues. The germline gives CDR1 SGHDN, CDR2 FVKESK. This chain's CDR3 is CASSQAQGIQLFF. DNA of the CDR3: TGTGCCAGCAGCCAAGCCCAAGGTATCCAGCTGTTTTTT. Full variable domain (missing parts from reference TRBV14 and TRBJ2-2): EAGVTQFPSHSVIEKGQTVTLRCDPISGHDNLYWYRRVMGKEIKFLLHFVKESKQDESGMPNNRFLAERTGGTYSTLKVQPAELEDSGVYFCASSQAQGIQLFFGEGSRLTVL.

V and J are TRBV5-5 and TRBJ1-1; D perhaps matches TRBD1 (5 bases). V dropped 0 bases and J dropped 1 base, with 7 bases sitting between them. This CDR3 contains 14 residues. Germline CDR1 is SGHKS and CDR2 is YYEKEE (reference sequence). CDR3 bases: TGTGCCAGCAGCTTGGGGGACCCGAACACTGAAGCTTTCTTT. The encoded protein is CASSLGDPNTEAFF.

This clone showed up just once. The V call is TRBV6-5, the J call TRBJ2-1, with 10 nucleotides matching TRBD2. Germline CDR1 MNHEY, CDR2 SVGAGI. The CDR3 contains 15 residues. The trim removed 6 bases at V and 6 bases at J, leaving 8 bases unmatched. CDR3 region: CASSPFTSGVNEQFF. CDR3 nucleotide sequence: TGTGCCAGCAGCCCGTTTACTAGCGGGGTCAATGAGCAGTTCTTC.

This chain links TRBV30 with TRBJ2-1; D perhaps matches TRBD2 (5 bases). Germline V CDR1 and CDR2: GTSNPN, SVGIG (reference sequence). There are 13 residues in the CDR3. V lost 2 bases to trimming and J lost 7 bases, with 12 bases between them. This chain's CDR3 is CAWSTDGNNEQFF. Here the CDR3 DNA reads TGTGCCTGGAGTACAGACGGGAATAATGAGCAGTTCTTC.

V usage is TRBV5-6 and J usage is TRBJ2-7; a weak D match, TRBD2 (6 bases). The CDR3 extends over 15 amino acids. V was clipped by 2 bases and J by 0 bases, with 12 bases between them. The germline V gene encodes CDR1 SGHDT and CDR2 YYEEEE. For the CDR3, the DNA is TGTGCCAGCAGCTTTGGCGGGATAGACTCCTACGAGCAGTACTTC. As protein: CASSFGGIDSYEQYF.

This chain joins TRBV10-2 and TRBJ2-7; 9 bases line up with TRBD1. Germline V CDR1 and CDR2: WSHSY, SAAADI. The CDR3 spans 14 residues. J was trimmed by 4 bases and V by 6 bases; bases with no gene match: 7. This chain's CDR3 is CASRPAGQGYEQYF. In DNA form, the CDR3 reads TGCGCCAGCAGACCTGCGGGACAGGGTTACGAGCAGTACTTC.

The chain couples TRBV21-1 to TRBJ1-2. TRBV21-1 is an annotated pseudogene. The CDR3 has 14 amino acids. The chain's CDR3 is CASSKVCGNYGYTF. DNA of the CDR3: TGTGCCAGCAGCAAAGTTTGCGGTAACTATGGCTACACCTTC.

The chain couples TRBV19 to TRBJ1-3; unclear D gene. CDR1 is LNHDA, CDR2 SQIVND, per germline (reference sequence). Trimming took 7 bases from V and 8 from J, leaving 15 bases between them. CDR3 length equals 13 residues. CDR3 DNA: TGTGCCAGTACTCCGCCCCCTCAGGACACCATATATTTT. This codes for CASTPPPQDTIYF.

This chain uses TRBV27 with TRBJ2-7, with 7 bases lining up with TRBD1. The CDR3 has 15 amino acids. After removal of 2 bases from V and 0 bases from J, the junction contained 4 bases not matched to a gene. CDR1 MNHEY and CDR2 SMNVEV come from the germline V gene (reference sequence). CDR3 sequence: CASSLSRDSSYEQYF. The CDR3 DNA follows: TGTGCCAGCAGTTTAAGTCGGGACAGCTCCTACGAGCAGTACTTC.

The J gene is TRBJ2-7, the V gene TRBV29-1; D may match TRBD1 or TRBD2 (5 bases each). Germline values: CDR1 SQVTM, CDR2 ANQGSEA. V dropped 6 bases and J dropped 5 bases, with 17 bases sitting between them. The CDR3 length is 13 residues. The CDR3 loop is CSVGEGSSNEQYF. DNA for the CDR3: TGCAGCGTCGGCGAGGGGTCCAGCAACGAGCAGTACTTC.

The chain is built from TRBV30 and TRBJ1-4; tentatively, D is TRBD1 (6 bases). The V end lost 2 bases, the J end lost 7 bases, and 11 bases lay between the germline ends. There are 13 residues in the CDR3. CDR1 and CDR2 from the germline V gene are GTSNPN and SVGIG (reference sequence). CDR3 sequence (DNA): TGTGCCTGGAGTTTGACAGGCGTTGAAAAACTGTTTTTT. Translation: CAWSLTGVEKLFF.

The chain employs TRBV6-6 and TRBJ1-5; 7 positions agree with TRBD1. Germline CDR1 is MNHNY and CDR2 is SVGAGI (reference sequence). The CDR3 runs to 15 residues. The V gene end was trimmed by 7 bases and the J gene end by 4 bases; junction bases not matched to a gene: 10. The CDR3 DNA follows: TGTGCCAGCATTGACGACAGGGAGGGAAATCAGCCCCAGCATTTT. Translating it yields CASIDDREGNQPQHF.

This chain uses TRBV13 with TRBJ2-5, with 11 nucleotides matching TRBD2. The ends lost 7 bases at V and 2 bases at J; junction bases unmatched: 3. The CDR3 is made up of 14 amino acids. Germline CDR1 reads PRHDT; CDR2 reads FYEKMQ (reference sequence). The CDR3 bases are TGTGCCAGCAAGTTAGCGGGAGGGCAAGAGACCCAGTACTTC. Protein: CASKLAGGQETQYF.

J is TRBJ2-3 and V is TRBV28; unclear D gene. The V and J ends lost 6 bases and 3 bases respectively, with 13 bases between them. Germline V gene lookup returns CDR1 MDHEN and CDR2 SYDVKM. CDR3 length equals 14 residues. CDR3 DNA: TGTGCCAGCAGCCCAGACTTCAGTACAGATACGCAGTATTTT. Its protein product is CASSPDFSTDTQYF.

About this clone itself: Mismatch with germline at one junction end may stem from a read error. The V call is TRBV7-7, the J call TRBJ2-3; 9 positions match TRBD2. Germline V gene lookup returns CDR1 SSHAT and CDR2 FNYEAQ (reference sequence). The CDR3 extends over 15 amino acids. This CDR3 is CASSYSGSGTDTQYF. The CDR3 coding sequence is TGTGCTAGCAGCTATAGCGGGAGCGGCACAGATACGCAGTATTTT.

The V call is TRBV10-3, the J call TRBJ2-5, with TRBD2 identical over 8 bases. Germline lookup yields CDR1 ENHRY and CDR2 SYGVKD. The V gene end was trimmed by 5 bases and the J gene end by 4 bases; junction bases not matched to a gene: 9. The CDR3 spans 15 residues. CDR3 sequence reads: CAISQRGGSLETQYF. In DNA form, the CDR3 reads TGTGCCATCAGTCAACGGGGGGGGTCTCTAGAGACCCAGTACTTC.

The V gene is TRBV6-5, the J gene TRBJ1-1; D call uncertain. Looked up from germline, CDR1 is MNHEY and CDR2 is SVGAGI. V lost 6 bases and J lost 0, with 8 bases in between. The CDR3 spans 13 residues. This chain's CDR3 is CASRVVMNTEAFF. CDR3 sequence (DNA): TGTGCCAGCAGAGTTGTCATGAACACTGAAGCTTTCTTT.